The clone carrying this TCR beta chain was seen many times. The antigen remains undetermined. The data were obtained in a study of CD8+CD57+ T cells in acquired aplastic anemia. Whole-study findings and limits: Common to patients and controls were approximately 30 CD8+ CDR3 sequences.

TCR beta VDJ and CDR3 profiling used genomic DNA as template. MiXCR was run by TCRdb on the reads, yielding one entry per CDR3 protein. This repertoire shows about 190,000 distinct CDR3 sequences, approximately 49% found once; its top ten account for about 16%. The CDR3 has 14 amino acids. Germline CDR1 is SSHAT and CDR2 is FNYEAQ (reference sequence). The V and J genes are TRBV7-7 and TRBJ1-2; the D gene is possibly TRBD1 (5 bases). Sequenced: sorted CD4+, CD8+, or CD8+CD57+ T cells (not recorded which) from PBMCs. This TCR was recovered from a human donor in good health, serving as a control. CDR3 nucleotides: TGTGCTGTCATATCCCCCGGGGGGAAGGACGGCTACACCTTC. This encodes CAVISPGGKDGYTF.